This T cell receptor beta chain is from a study of fetal regulatory T cell absence and autoimmunity. Study context: Without clinical diabetes, IPEX patients showed exocrine pancreas autoimmunity. Regarding the study as a whole: The oligoclonal enrichment was interpreted as supporting antigen-driven pancreatic autoimmunity before birth in IPEX syndrome.

Regarding this clone: What it recognizes is unknown.

The ends were cut back, 3 bases at V and 3 bases at J, with 7 bases in the middle. Germline lookup yields CDR1 SGHTA and CDR2 FQGNSA. The CDR3 sequence is 13 residues long. TCRdb keeps only in-frame clones here, not all; method: immunoSEQ multiplex PCR. The sample records more than 90,000 clones, less than 80% being singletons. This sequence originates from a male donor with IPEX syndrome. The rearrangement uses TRBV7-2 and TRBJ2-3; D is uncertain. Sequenced sample: pancreas tissue. The CDR3 region is CASSFISTDTQYF. The CDR3 DNA reads as TGTGCCAGCAGCTTTATTAGTACAGATACGCAGTATTTT.